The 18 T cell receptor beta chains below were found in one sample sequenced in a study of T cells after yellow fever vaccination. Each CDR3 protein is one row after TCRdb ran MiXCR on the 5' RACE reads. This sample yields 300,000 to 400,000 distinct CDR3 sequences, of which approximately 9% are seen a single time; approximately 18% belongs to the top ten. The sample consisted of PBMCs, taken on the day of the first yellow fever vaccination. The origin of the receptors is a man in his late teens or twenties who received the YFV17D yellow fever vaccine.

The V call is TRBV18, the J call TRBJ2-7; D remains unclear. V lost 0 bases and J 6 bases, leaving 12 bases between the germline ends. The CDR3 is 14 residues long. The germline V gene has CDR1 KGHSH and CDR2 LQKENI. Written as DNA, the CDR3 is TGTGCCAGCTCACCACCGGGCAGGTTCTCCGAGCAGTACTTC. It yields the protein CASSPPGRFSEQYF. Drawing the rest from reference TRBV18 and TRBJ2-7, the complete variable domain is NAGVMQNPRHLVRRRGQEARLRCSPMKGHSHVYWYRQLPEEGLKFMVYLQKENIIDESGMPKERFSAEFPKEGPSILRIQQVVRGDSAAYFCASSPPGRFSEQYFGPGTRLTVT.

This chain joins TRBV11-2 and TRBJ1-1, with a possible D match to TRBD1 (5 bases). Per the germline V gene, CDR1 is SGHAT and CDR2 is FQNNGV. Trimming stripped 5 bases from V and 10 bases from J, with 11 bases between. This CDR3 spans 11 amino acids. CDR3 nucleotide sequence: TGTGCCAGCAGCCGGAAGGGGACAGCTTTCTTT. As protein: CASSRKGTAFF.

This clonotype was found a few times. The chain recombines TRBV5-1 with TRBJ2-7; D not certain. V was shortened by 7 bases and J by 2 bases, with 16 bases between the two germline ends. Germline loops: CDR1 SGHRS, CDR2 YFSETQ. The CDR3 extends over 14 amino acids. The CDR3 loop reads CASHTGPSTYEQYF. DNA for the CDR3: TGCGCCAGCCATACGGGCCCCTCAACCTACGAGCAGTACTTC.

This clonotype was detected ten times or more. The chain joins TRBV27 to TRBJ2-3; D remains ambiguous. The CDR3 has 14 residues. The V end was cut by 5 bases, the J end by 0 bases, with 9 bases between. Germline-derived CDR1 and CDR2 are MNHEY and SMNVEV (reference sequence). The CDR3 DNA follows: TGTGCCAGCAGTCCCCGCCCCAGCACAGATACGCAGTATTTT. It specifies CASSPRPSTDTQYF.

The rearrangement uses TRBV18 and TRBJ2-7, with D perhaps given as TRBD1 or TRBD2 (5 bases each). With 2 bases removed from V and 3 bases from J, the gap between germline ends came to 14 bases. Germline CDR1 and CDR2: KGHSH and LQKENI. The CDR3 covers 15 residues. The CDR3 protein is CASSPEGTGLYEQYF. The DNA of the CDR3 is TGTGCCAGCTCACCAGAAGGAACAGGACTCTACGAGCAGTACTTC. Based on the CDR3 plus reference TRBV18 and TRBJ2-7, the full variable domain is NAGVMQNPRHLVRRRGQEARLRCSPMKGHSHVYWYRQLPEEGLKFMVYLQKENIIDESGMPKERFSAEFPKEGPSILRIQQVVRGDSAAYFCASSPEGTGLYEQYFGPGTRLTVT.

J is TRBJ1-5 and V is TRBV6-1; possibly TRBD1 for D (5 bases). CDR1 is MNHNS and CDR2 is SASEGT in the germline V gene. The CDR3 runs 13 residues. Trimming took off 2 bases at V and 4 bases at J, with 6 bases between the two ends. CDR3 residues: CASSERGNQPQHF. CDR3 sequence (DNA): TGTGCCAGCAGTGAACGGGGGAATCAGCCCCAGCATTTT.

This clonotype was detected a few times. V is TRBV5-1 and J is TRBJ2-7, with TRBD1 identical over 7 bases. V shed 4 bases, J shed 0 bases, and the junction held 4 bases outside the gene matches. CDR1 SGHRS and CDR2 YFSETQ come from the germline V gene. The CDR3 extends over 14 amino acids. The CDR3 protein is CASSPGQFSYEQYF. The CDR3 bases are TGCGCCAGCAGCCCGGGACAGTTCTCCTACGAGCAGTACTTC.

The CDR3 bases are TGTGCCACCCAGACAGGGCCAAACTATGGCTACACCTTC. Translating gives CATQTGPNYGYTF. This chain connects TRBV10-3 to TRBJ1-2; 7 bases are shared with TRBD1. Trimming removed 10 bases from V and 2 bases from J; junction bases left unmatched: 7. CDR3 length equals 13 residues. CDR1 and CDR2 (germline): ENHRY, SYGVKD.

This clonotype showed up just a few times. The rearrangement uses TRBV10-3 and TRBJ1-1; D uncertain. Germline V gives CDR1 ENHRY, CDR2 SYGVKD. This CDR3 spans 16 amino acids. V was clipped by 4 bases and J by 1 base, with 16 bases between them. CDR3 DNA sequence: TGTGCCATCAGTGGCCCGGCCACTTACCCGAACACTGAAGCTTTCTTT. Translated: CAISGPATYPNTEAFF.

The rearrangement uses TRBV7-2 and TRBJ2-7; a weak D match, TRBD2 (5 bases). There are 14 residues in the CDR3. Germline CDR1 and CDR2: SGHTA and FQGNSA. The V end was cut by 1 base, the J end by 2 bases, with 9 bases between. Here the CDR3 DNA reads TGTGCCAGCAGCTTAGGAGGGTTGGCCTACGAGCAGTACGTC. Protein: CASSLGGLAYEQYV.

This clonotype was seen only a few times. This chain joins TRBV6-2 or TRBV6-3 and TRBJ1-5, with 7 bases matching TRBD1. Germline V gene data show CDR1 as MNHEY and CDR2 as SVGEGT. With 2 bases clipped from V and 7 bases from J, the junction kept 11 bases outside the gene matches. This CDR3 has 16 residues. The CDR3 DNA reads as TGTGCCAGCAGTTACCCGGGGACAGAACTAGCCCAGCCCCAGCATTTT. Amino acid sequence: CASSYPGTELAQPQHF.

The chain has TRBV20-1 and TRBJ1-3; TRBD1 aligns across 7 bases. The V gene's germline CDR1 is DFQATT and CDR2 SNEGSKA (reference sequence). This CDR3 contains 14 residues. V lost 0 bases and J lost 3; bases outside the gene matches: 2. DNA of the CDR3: TGCAGTGCTAGAGAGGGGACAGTTGGAAACACCATATATTTT. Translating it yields CSAREGTVGNTIYF.

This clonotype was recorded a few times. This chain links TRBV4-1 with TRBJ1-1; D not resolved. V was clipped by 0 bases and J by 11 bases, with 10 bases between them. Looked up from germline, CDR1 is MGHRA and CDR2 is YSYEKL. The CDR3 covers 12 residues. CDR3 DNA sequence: TGCGCCAGCAGCCAAGAACTGGGCCGGGCTTTCTTT. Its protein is CASSQELGRAFF.

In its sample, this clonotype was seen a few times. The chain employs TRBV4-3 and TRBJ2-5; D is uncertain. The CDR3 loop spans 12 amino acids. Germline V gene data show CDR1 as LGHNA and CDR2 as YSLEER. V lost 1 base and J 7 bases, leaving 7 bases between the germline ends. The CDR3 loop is CASSQGPGTQYF. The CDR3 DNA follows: TGCGCCAGCAGCCAAGGCCCGGGGACCCAGTACTTC.

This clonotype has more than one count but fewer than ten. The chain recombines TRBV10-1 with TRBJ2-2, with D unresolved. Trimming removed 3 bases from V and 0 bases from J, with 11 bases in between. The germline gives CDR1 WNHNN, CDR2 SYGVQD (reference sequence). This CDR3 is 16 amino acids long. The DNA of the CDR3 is TGCGCCAGCAGTGAAGGGCCGCATTCGAACACCGGGGAGCTGTTTTTT. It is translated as CASSEGPHSNTGELFF.

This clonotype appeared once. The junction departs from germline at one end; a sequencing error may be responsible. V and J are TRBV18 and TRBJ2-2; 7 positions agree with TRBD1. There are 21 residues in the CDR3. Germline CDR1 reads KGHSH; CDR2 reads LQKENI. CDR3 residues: CASSRAETRGRFLSNTGEPFF. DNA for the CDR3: TGTGCCAGCTCACGTGCGGAAACGAGGGGGCGGTTCTTGTCGAACACCGGGGAGCCGTTTTTT.

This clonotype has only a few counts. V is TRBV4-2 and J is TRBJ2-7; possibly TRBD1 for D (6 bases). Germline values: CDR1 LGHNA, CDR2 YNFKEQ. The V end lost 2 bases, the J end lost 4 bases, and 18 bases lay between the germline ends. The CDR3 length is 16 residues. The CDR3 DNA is TGTGCCAGCAGCCAATCGACCGGACAGTCCCTATACGAGCAGTACTTC. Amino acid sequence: CASSQSTGQSLYEQYF.

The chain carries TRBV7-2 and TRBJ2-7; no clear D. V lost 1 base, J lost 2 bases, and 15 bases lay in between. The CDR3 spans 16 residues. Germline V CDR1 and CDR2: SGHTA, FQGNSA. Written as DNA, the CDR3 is TGTGCCAGCAGCTTAGATGGTTTGGGCGTCACCTACGAGCAGTACGTC. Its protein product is CASSLDGLGVTYEQYV.